The subject of this entry is one TCR beta chain. Its antigen specificity is not known. No much larger clonotype is one base removed from it; base qualities were not supplied. The data were obtained in a study of T cells in localized non-small cell lung cancer (dated by TCRdb to the early 2020s). With respect to the entire study: T cell repertoires of hundreds of early-stage NSCLC patients were analyzed, with tumors being compared against uninvolved tumor-adjacent lungs. The cohort comprised 200 to 300 treatment-naïve NSCLC patients with resected, localized lung tumors. A mean age of around 69 years was recorded for the NSCLC patients, of whom 129 were male and 107 were female. What the study reported, not specific to this receptor: Uninvolved tumor-adjacent lung showed the highest T cell clonality, higher than tumor, which suggests more focused antigenic responses in the uninvolved tumor-adjacent lung. Of the top 100 tumor clones, a median of 57 were detected in paired uninvolved adjacent lung; around 27 were also among that lung's top 100. Multi-region tumor sequencing was not performed, so intratumor heterogeneity could not be excluded. Because the study design was exploratory, TCR variables were selected using unadjusted p-values without false-discovery rate correction. Longer overall survival was associated with higher T cell density in blood, whereas shorter survival was associated with higher clonality in adjacent lung.

At diagnosis, tumor, uninvolved tumor-adjacent lung and peripheral blood were collected and then preserved as a mix of FFPE and fresh-frozen material. The cysteine opens and the phenylalanine closes a CDR3 of 13 amino acids. Only the CDR3 portion is preserved as DNA: 39 bases, with reading frame beginning at the first base. The CDR1 and CDR2 encoded by the germline V gene are KGHSH and LQKENI. V lost 2 bases and J lost 3 bases; the stretch between them is 7 bases long. TCR beta CDR3 regions were sequenced from DNA using the immunoSEQ Assay. Concerning the study's data processing: To compute T cell density, TCR beta template counts were normalized to usable DNA, which was estimated by amplifying housekeeping genes. The preseqR package was used to estimate richness by extrapolating to 400,000 templates for PBMC samples and to 120,000 templates for tissue samples. Clonality was defined as one minus Pielou's evenness. Differential abundance testing on productive amino-acid clonotypes, with a minimum total count of 5 and an alpha of 0.1, was used to identify tissue-enriched TCRs. The Jaccard Index and the Morisita Overlap Index were used to measure how much the repertoires overlapped between compartments. GLIPH grouped TCR beta CDR3s together with public tetramer-defined viral CDR3s, and a viral motif had to include at least three viral sequences and also show V-gene enrichment. The clones in this table, taken by TCRdb from immuneACCESS, are in-frame only. Not every clone is retained; where verified, under half of the shortfall comes from an unresolved V gene, and the cause of the rest is unknown. The DNA gave D and trimming, while V, J and clone size come from that table. Recorded for this sample are under 3,500 clones; approximately 30% of them occurred a single time. Approximately 12% of the sample is taken by the ten largest.

The chain couples TRBV18 to TRBJ1-2; the D gene remains uncertain. The sequencing here drew on lung tumor tissue, taken before any cancer treatment. This receptor was identified in a woman aged 35-75 years with stage I lung adenocarcinoma. The CDR3 corresponds to CASSPTADYGYTF. At the DNA level, the sequence is TGTGCCAGCTCACCAACCGCCGACTATGGCTACACCTTC. The variable domain in full, with residues beyond the CDR3 obtained from the reference TRBV18 and TRBJ1-2 genes, is NAGVMQNPRHLVRRRGQEARLRCSPMKGHSHVYWYRQLPEEGLKFMVYLQKENIIDESGMPKERFSAEFPKEGPSILRIQQVVRGDSAAYFCASSPTADYGYTFGSGTRLTVV.